Below are 21 T cell receptor beta chains sequenced from a single sample in a study of somatic mutations in cytotoxic T cells in rheumatoid arthritis. TCRdb's copy holds only in-frame clones and misses some; the assay was immunoSEQ multiplex PCR. This sample has 15,000 to 20,000 clones, with roughly four fifths found just once. Material for sequencing was CD8+ T cells sorted from blood. Receptors were obtained from a man aged 18 to 29 with rheumatoid arthritis.

The rearrangement joins TRBV2 to TRBJ2-6, with D possibly matching TRBD1 (5 bases). Germline values: CDR1 SNHLY, CDR2 FYNNEI. Trimming stripped 7 bases from V and 0 bases from J, with 19 bases between. The CDR3 totals 18 residues. In DNA, the CDR3 is TGTGCCAGCAATCAGGACACCCTTCACGGCTCTGGGGCCAACGTCCTGACTTTC. This encodes CASNQDTLHGSGANVLTF.

This chain joins TRBV7-9 and TRBJ1-2, with TRBD1 identical over 10 bases. The CDR3 covers 15 residues. Germline values: CDR1 SEHNR, CDR2 FQNEAQ (reference sequence). V was pared by 5 bases and J by 8 bases, with 11 bases of the junction left unmatched. The CDR3 is CASSPGDRGHEGYTF. For the CDR3, the DNA is TGTGCCAGCAGCCCCGGGGACAGGGGCCACGAAGGCTACACCTTC.

The J gene is TRBJ1-5, the V gene TRBV12-2; TRBD1, the D gene given by the table, was not confirmed from the DNA. TRBV12-2 is tagged as a pseudogene. The CDR3 runs to 15 residues. The CDR3 bases are TGTGCAAGTCGCTTAACTGGACAGGGGAACCAGCCCCAGCATTTT. It translates to CASRLTGQGNQPQHF.

The CDR3 DNA reads as TGTGCCAGCACCGAGAGGGGGGCAGTCCAAGAGACCCAGTACTTC. Residues: CASTERGAVQETQYF. The genes are TRBV28 and TRBJ2-5; D tentatively reads TRBD1 or TRBD2 (6 bases each). Germline V gene data show CDR1 as MDHEN and CDR2 as SYDVKM. V was shortened by 7 bases and J by 1 base, with 16 bases between the two germline ends. CDR3 length equals 15 residues.

In its sample, this clone was seen once. This sequence joins TRBV4-1 and TRBJ1-5; 10 positions agree with TRBD1. Germline V gives CDR1 MGHRA, CDR2 YSYEKL. V lost 1 base and J lost 3; bases outside the gene matches: 12. This CDR3 comprises 19 residues. The CDR3 DNA reads as TGCGCCAGCAGCCAAGTGACAGGGGGCGTAGGGTCAATCAATCAGCCCCAGCATTTT. Its protein product is CASSQVTGGVGSINQPQHF.

The chain carries TRBV27 and TRBJ2-6; D possibly corresponds to TRBD1 (5 bases). V lost 2 bases to trimming and J lost 1 base, with 15 bases between them. Germline-derived CDR1 and CDR2 are MNHEY and SMNVEV (reference sequence). The CDR3 is made up of 18 amino acids. This CDR3 reads CASSLGYGQPSGANVLTF. In DNA form, the CDR3 reads TGTGCCAGCAGTTTAGGGTATGGACAACCGTCTGGGGCCAACGTCCTGACTTTC. The variable domain in full, with the rest retrieved from reference TRBV27 and TRBJ2-6, is EAQVTQNPRYLITVTGKKLTVTCSQNMNHEYMSWYRQDPGLGLRQIYYSMNVEVTDKGDVPEGYKVSRKEKRNFPLILESPSPNQTSLYFCASSLGYGQPSGANVLTFGAGSRLTVL.

The chain joins TRBV30 to TRBJ2-7; D remains ambiguous. The CDR3 consists of 12 residues. In germline, CDR1 is GTSNPN, CDR2 SVGIG (reference sequence). V lost 5 bases, J lost 1 base, and 9 bases lay in between. The CDR3, as DNA: TGTGCCTGGTCGTCCGAATCCTACGAGCAGTACTTC. Amino acid sequence: CAWSSESYEQYF.

The chain has TRBV6-6 and TRBJ2-7; D ambiguous. Germline V lookup: CDR1 MNHNY, CDR2 SVGAGI (reference sequence). V lost 0 bases, J lost 4 bases, and 10 bases lay in between. The CDR3 loop spans 14 amino acids. The CDR3 spells CASSYSTWNYEQYF. The CDR3 DNA is TGTGCCAGCAGTTACTCTACATGGAATTACGAGCAGTACTTC.

This chain uses TRBV5-5 with TRBJ2-7; TRBD1 matches at 8 bases. CDR1 and CDR2 from the germline V gene are SGHKS and YYEKEE (reference sequence). This CDR3 is built from 15 residues. V lost 2 bases and J lost 6; bases outside the gene matches: 10. CDR3 in amino acids: CASSFSDRTGREQYF. CDR3 sequence (DNA): TGTGCCAGCAGCTTCAGCGACCGGACAGGGCGCGAGCAGTACTTC.

Written as DNA, the CDR3 is TGTGCCCTCGGACAACCGAACACTGAAGCTTTCTTT. Residues: CALGQPNTEAFF. The chain recombines TRBV6-5 with TRBJ1-1, with a weak D call TRBD1 (5 bases). The germline V and J ends were trimmed by 11 bases and 1 base, with 11 bases remaining between them. Germline-derived CDR1 and CDR2 are MNHEY and SVGAGI. The CDR3 has 12 residues.

The gene calls are TRBV6-5 and TRBJ2-3; D might be TRBD2 (5 bases). This CDR3 has 15 residues. V was clipped by 0 bases and J by 4 bases, with 11 bases between them. From germline, CDR1 is MNHEY and CDR2 SVGAGI. CDR3 coding DNA: TGTGCCAGCAGTTACTCCCTGCGGGCAGCAGATACGCAGTATTTT. This sequence encodes CASSYSLRAADTQYF.

This sequence joins TRBV4-1 and TRBJ1-2; D gene ambiguous. CDR1 and CDR2 (germline): MGHRA, YSYEKL. Trimming shortened V by 0 bases and J by 8 bases, and 19 bases separated the two germline ends. The CDR3 length is 16 residues. The CDR3 DNA follows: TGCGCCAGCAGCCAAGATCCGGGTGGGGATCCTTTAGGCTACACCTTC. Translating it yields CASSQDPGGDPLGYTF.

The rearrangement joins TRBV28 to TRBJ1-5; D gene uncertain. Between the trimmed V and J ends, which lost 6 bases and 0 bases, there was a span of 15 bases. Germline values: CDR1 MDHEN, CDR2 SYDVKM. The CDR3 consists of 16 residues. CDR3 bases: TGTGCCAGCAGCGCCCCCCTGGGTCATAGCAATCAGCCCCAGCATTTT. Translated, it gives CASSAPLGHSNQPQHF.

The chain carries TRBV29-1 and TRBJ1-2; D is undetermined. The CDR3 covers 15 residues. V lost 1 base to trimming and J lost 1 base, with 13 bases between them. Germline lookup yields CDR1 SQVTM and CDR2 ANQGSEA. CDR3 DNA: TGCAGCGTTGAAGTCCCCGGCCTCGATAACTATGGCTACACCTTC. Protein: CSVEVPGLDNYGYTF. Combining the CDR3 with reference TRBV29-1 and TRBJ1-2 gives the whole variable domain SAVISQKPSRDICQRGTSLTIQCQVDSQVTMMFWYRQQPGQSLTLIATANQGSEATYESGFVIDKFPISRPNLTFSTLTVSNMSPEDSSIYLCSVEVPGLDNYGYTFGSGTRLTVV.

The sample holds a few counts of this clone. This chain uses TRBV4-2 with TRBJ2-7; 7 nucleotides align to TRBD1. From germline, CDR1 is LGHNA and CDR2 YNFKEQ. This CDR3 has 14 residues. J lost 1 base, V lost 1 base, and 1 base had no gene match. The CDR3: CASSQATGSYEQYF. CDR3 coding DNA: TGTGCCAGCAGCCAAGCGACAGGGTCCTACGAGCAGTACTTC.

This clone was seen a few times. V is TRBV2 and J is TRBJ1-2, with D tentatively TRBD1 (6 bases). The length of the CDR3 is 17 residues. Trimming cost V 3 bases and J 0 bases, with 17 bases left between them. Germline-derived CDR1 and CDR2 are SNHLY and FYNNEI. CDR3 loop: CASSDQGGGTANYGYTF. The CDR3 DNA sequence: TGTGCCAGCAGTGACCAAGGGGGGGGCACGGCTAACTATGGCTACACCTTC.

V gene TRBV19 combines with J gene TRBJ2-4, with 7 bases matching TRBD1. The germline gives CDR1 LNHDA, CDR2 SQIVND (reference sequence). The CDR3 totals 15 residues. V lost 1 base, J lost 2 bases, and 2 bases stayed unmatched. This chain's CDR3 is CASSIGQGSKNIQYF. In DNA form, the CDR3 reads TGTGCCAGTAGTATAGGACAGGGTTCCAAAAACATTCAGTACTTC.

V and J are TRBV30 and TRBJ1-2; the D is unclear. V shed 0 bases and J shed 6 bases, with 11 bases lying between them. This CDR3 spans 13 amino acids. Germline V gene lookup returns CDR1 GTSNPN and CDR2 SVGIG (reference sequence). DNA of the CDR3: TGTGCCTGGAGTGTATCGGAGGAAGATGGCTACACCTTC. Its protein product is CAWSVSEEDGYTF.

The rearrangement uses TRBV5-8 and TRBJ2-7; D ambiguous. The ends were cut back, 1 base at V and 9 bases at J, with 8 bases in the middle. Germline V gene data show CDR1 as SGHTS and CDR2 as YDEGEE. The length of the CDR3 is 11 residues. In DNA, the CDR3 is TGTGCCAGCAGCTTGAGCGTAGGGCAGTACTTC. It translates to CASSLSVGQYF.

DNA for the CDR3: TGTGCCAGTCGGAACACAGATACGCAGTATTTT. This codes for CASRNTDTQYF. The gene calls are TRBV19 and TRBJ2-3; D gene unclear. The V and J ends lost 8 bases and 2 bases respectively, with 5 bases between them. The CDR3 loop spans 11 amino acids. Germline V gene lookup returns CDR1 LNHDA and CDR2 SQIVND (reference sequence).

This chain links TRBV10-3 with TRBJ2-3, with TRBD1 identical over 9 bases. With 3 bases clipped from V and 2 bases from J, the junction kept 9 bases outside the gene matches. This CDR3 spans 17 amino acids. The germline V gene encodes CDR1 ENHRY and CDR2 SYGVKD. CDR3 sequence reads: CAISDPNRDRDTDTQYF. DNA for the CDR3: TGTGCCATCAGTGACCCTAACCGGGACAGGGACACAGATACGCAGTATTTT.